The source of this T cell receptor (beta chain) is a study of T-cell memory formation after mild COVID-19. Amplification by 5'RACE using constant-segment primers produced TCR alpha and TCR beta cDNA libraries that carried sample barcodes and UMIs. A single record per CDR3 protein comes from TCRdb applying MiXCR to the 5' RACE reads. The table shows roughly 220,000 distinct CDR3 sequences, with 9.5% occurring only once. CDR1 and CDR2 from the germline V gene are LNHDA and SQIVND (reference sequence). CDR3 size: 14 residues. V was clipped by 6 bases and J by 4 bases, with 16 bases between them. The rearrangement joins TRBV19 to TRBJ2-7, with no clear D. This clonotype was obtained from a man aged 18 to 29 who had mild COVID-19 (a few samples of this study predate the infection). Cell type and time point are not known. Sequenced: PBMCs or a T cell subset sorted from them (not recorded which). CDR3 amino acids: CASSEPRQAYEQYF. The CDR3 DNA sequence: TGTGCCAGTAGCGAGCCTCGTCAAGCATACGAGCAGTACTTC.